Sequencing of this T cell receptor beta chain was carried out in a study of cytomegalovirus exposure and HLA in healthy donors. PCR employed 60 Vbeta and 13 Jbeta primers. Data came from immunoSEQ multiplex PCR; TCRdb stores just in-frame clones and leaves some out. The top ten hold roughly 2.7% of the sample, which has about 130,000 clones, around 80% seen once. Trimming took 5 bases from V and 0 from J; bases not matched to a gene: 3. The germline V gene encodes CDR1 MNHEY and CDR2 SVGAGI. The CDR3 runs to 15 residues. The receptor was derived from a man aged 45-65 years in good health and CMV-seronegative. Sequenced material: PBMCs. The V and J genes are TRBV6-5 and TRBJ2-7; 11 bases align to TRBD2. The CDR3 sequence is CASSPLAGGSYEQYF. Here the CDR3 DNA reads TGTGCCAGCAGTCCGCTAGCGGGGGGCTCCTACGAGCAGTACTTC.